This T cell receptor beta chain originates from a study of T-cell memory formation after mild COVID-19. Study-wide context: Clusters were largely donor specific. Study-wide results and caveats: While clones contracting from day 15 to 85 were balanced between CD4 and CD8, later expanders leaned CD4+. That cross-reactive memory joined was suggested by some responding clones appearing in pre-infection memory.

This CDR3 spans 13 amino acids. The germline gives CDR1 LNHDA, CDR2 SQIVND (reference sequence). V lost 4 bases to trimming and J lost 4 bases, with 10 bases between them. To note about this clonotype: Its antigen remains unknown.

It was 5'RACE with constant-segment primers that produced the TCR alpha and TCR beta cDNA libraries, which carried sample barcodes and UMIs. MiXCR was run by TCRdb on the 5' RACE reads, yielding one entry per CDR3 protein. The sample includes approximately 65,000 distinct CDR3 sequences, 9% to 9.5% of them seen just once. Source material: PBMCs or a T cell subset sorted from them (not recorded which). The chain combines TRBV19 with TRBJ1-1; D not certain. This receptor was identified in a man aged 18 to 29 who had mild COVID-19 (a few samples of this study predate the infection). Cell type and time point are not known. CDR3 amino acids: CASSNHELTEAFF. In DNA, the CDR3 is TGTGCCAGTAGTAACCATGAGCTCACTGAAGCTTTCTTT.